These 21 T cell receptor beta chains share one sample of origin, sequenced in a study of T cell changes during pregnancy in multiple sclerosis. Clones were read by immunoSEQ multiplex PCR, and TCRdb kept only the in-frame ones, dropping some. The table lists about 38,000 clones, more than 75% of them singletons. The source was CD8+ T cells from peripheral blood mononuclear cells, collected in the third trimester of pregnancy. The receptors here all came from a female donor with multiple sclerosis, enrolled in a pregnancy study.

This clone was picked up one time. This chain links TRBV4-1 with TRBJ2-2, with TRBD1 matching 11 bases. The CDR3 loop spans 15 amino acids. Germline V gene data show CDR1 as MGHRA and CDR2 as YSYEKL. J was trimmed by 5 bases and V by 2 bases; bases with no gene match: 1. CDR3 amino acids: CASSQRDRGTGELFF. In DNA form, the CDR3 reads TGCGCCAGCAGCCAACGGGACAGGGGGACCGGGGAGCTGTTTTTT.

The chain employs TRBV28 and TRBJ1-4; the D gene is possibly TRBD1 (6 bases). The V end was cut by 6 bases, the J end by 3 bases, with 14 bases between. The CDR3 has 15 residues. Germline CDR1 MDHEN, CDR2 SYDVKM. The CDR3 here is CASSYTGLANEKLFF. The CDR3 DNA sequence: TGTGCCAGCAGCTATACAGGGCTAGCTAATGAAAAACTGTTTTTT.

The chain joins TRBV4-1 to TRBJ2-3, with TRBD1 identical over 7 bases. Germline loops: CDR1 MGHRA, CDR2 YSYEKL. J was trimmed by 4 bases and V by 5 bases; bases with no gene match: 9. The CDR3 has 15 residues. For the CDR3, the DNA is TGCGCCAGCAGCGAGAGGGGGCCAAGCCCAGATACGCAGTATTTT. It yields the protein CASSERGPSPDTQYF.

This rearrangement joins TRBV19 to TRBJ1-4; D gene uncertain. The V end lost 5 bases, the J end lost 0 bases, and 13 bases lay between the germline ends. The CDR3 consists of 16 residues. Germline V lookup: CDR1 LNHDA, CDR2 SQIVND (reference sequence). The CDR3 DNA is TGTGCCAGTAGTTACCGTTACAGAGCAACTAATGAAAAACTGTTTTTT. This translates into CASSYRYRATNEKLFF.

V and J are TRBV19 and TRBJ2-1, with 13 bases matching TRBD2. Trimming cost V 7 bases and J 5 bases; bases outside gene matches: 8. There are 16 residues in the CDR3. CDR1 is LNHDA, CDR2 SQIVND, per germline (reference sequence). The CDR3 reads CASNSPGLAGHNEQFF. CDR3 DNA: TGTGCCAGTAACTCTCCGGGACTAGCGGGGCACAATGAGCAGTTCTTC.

This sequence joins TRBV30 and TRBJ1-5; maybe TRBD1 (5 bases). CDR3 length equals 13 residues. Germline V gene lookup returns CDR1 GTSNPN and CDR2 SVGIG (reference sequence). Trimming took off 4 bases at V and 7 bases at J, with 14 bases between the two ends. DNA of the CDR3: TGTGCCTGGAAACCGGCAGGGAACCAGCCCCAGCATTTT. It yields the protein CAWKPAGNQPQHF.

V and J are TRBV2 and TRBJ2-7; D remains unclear. Germline V CDR1 and CDR2: SNHLY, FYNNEI. This CDR3 spans 12 amino acids. V shed 7 bases and J shed 4 bases, with 11 bases lying between them. CDR3 region: CASITSLYEQYF. The CDR3 nucleotides read TGTGCCAGCATAACGTCGCTATACGAGCAGTACTTC.

This clone was counted once. The V call is TRBV7-9, the J call TRBJ2-7; TRBD1 is a possible D gene (5 bases). V lost 7 bases to trimming and J lost 1 base, with 14 bases between them. This CDR3 is built from 14 residues. The germline V gene has CDR1 SEHNR and CDR2 FQNEAQ (reference sequence). This CDR3 is CASNEQGRSYEQYF. As DNA, the CDR3 is TGTGCCAGCAATGAGCAGGGCAGGTCCTACGAGCAGTACTTC.

The chain combines TRBV7-2 with TRBJ1-2; 7 bases match TRBD1. This CDR3 has 15 amino acids. Germline CDR1 and CDR2: SGHTA and FQGNSA. The ends lost 2 bases at V and 4 bases at J; junction bases unmatched: 7. In DNA form, the CDR3 reads TGTGCCAGCAGCTTACCGGCAGGGGGTTCCTATGGCTACACCTTC. Amino acids: CASSLPAGGSYGYTF. The full variable domain, its missing parts supplied by reference TRBV7-2 and TRBJ1-2, is GAGVSQSPSNKVTEKGKDVELRCDPISGHTALYWYRQSLGQGLEFLIYFQGNSAPDKSGLPSDRFSAERTGGSVSTLTIQRTQQEDSAVYLCASSLPAGGSYGYTFGSGTRLTVV.

This chain uses TRBV5-6 with TRBJ2-5; the D gene is possibly TRBD1 (5 bases). Near its end, the DNA agrees better with TRBJ2-7, so the J call may be wrong. The length of the CDR3 is 13 residues. Germline assignment: CDR1 SGHDT and CDR2 YYEEEE. The chain's CDR3 is CASSDDSPYEQYF. The CDR3 DNA follows: TGTGCCAGCAGCGACGACAGTCCCTACGAGCAGTACTTC.

CDR3 nucleotide sequence: TGTGCCAGCAGCCAACCATCCGAGGAGCAGTACTTC. Protein sequence: CASSQPSEEQYF. The chain combines TRBV4-2 with TRBJ2-7; D unclear. CDR3 length: 12 residues. Germline CDR1 reads LGHNA; CDR2 reads YNFKEQ. Trimming took 2 bases from V and 7 from J, leaving 9 bases between them.

J is TRBJ2-7 and V is TRBV7-3; tentative D call: TRBD1 (6 bases). Germline V lookup: CDR1 SGHTA, CDR2 FQGTGA. V dropped 3 bases and J dropped 6 bases, with 12 bases sitting between them. This CDR3 region has 13 residues. The CDR3 DNA sequence: TGTGCCAGCAGCTTTAACAGGGAGACCGAGCAGTACTTC. Amino acid sequence: CASSFNRETEQYF.

V gene TRBV10-2 combines with J gene TRBJ1-4, with no clear D. Trimming removed 9 bases at V and 5 bases at J, with 13 bases between. This CDR3 has 13 residues. Germline CDR1 is WSHSY and CDR2 is SAAADI. The CDR3 nucleotides are TGCGCCAGTGGAGGGCTGTCGAATGAAAAACTGTTTTTT. This encodes CASGGLSNEKLFF.

CDR3 DNA sequence: TGTGCCAGCAGTCCTACCCAGGCCTTCTATGGCTACACCTTC. Translation: CASSPTQAFYGYTF. The V call is TRBV27, the J call TRBJ1-2; no clear D gene. The CDR3 length is 14 residues. V gave up 5 bases and J gave up 4 bases, with 14 bases separating them. Per germline, CDR1 MNHEY and CDR2 SMNVEV (reference sequence).

The chain links TRBV4-1 to TRBJ1-5; D not certain. The CDR3 extends over 13 amino acids. V gave up 4 bases and J gave up 7 bases, with 11 bases separating them. From germline, CDR1 is MGHRA and CDR2 YSYEKL. Here the CDR3 DNA reads TGCGCCAGCAGCCTATCTGGGGAGCAGCCCCAGCATTTT. Translated: CASSLSGEQPQHF.

This clone has only one observation. The genes are TRBV6-5 and TRBJ1-1, with D hard to call. This CDR3 contains 14 residues. Trimming pared 2 bases from V and 7 bases from J, leaving 14 bases between. The germline V gene has CDR1 MNHEY and CDR2 SVGAGI. The CDR3 reads CASSYVAGTVEAFF. CDR3 DNA: TGTGCCAGCAGTTACGTAGCGGGTACAGTTGAAGCTTTCTTT.

The chain has TRBV7-2 and TRBJ2-2; the match to TRBD2 covers 7 bases. The CDR3 has 15 residues. After removal of 5 bases from V and 4 bases from J, the junction contained 7 bases not matched to a gene. Germline values: CDR1 SGHTA, CDR2 FQGNSA. The CDR3 DNA is TGTGCCAGCAGCCCCAGACTAGCCGCCACCGGGGAGCTGTTTTTT. Translated, it gives CASSPRLAATGELFF.

This chain's CDR3 is CASTTPWGAGNTIYF. In nucleotides, the CDR3 is TGTGCCAGTACCACCCCGTGGGGCGCTGGAAACACCATATATTTT. The chain links TRBV19 to TRBJ1-3, with D possibly matching TRBD1 (5 bases). Trimming pared 7 bases from V and 2 bases from J, leaving 15 bases between. Germline V gene lookup returns CDR1 LNHDA and CDR2 SQIVND (reference sequence). The length of the CDR3 is 15 residues.

The chain links TRBV4-3 to TRBJ1-4; tentatively, D is TRBD1 (6 bases). The germline V gene encodes CDR1 LGHNA and CDR2 YSLEER. Trimming stripped 4 bases from V and 2 bases from J, with 14 bases between. This CDR3 contains 16 residues. The CDR3 region is CASSPMRRGTNEKLFF. For the CDR3, the DNA is TGCGCCAGCAGCCCAATGCGCAGGGGCACTAATGAAAAACTGTTTTTT.

Here the CDR3 DNA reads TGTGCCAGCAGTCGGGACAGATTGAACACTGAAGCTTTCTTT. Translated: CASSRDRLNTEAFF. The J gene is TRBJ1-1, the V gene TRBV2; TRBD1 agrees at 7 bases. Germline-derived CDR1 and CDR2 are SNHLY and FYNNEI. The junction had 3 bases not matched to a gene; V was cut back by 5 bases and J by 0 bases. This CDR3 is built from 14 residues.

The chain is built from TRBV9 and TRBJ1-1; possible D gene TRBD1, 5 bases. From germline, CDR1 is SGDLS and CDR2 YYNGEE. This CDR3 has 14 residues. V dropped 3 bases and J dropped 4 bases, with 13 bases sitting between them. The CDR3 loop reads CASSESGGVTEAFF. The CDR3 DNA reads as TGTGCCAGCAGCGAATCGGGGGGAGTCACTGAAGCTTTCTTT.